This passage covers 4 T cell receptor beta chains from one sample sequenced in a study of CD8 T cells in ankylosing spondylitis. Study results and limitations: Blood from ankylosing spondylitis patients appeared to carry a characteristic roughly eight-variant TCR beta motif.

TCRdb passed the 5' RACE reads through MiXCR, listing each CDR3 protein once. The sample shows under 850,000 distinct CDR3 sequences, 15% to 20% of them seen only once. Their target antigens are unknown. The source material was blood, either unsorted or a sorted T cell fraction (not recorded which). These receptors were collected from a male donor with ankylosing spondylitis.

This clonotype was counted a few times. The V gene is TRBV12-3 or TRBV12-4, the J gene TRBJ2-7; 8 bases map to TRBD1. The CDR3 covers 15 residues. Germline trimming cut 2 bases from V and 5 bases from J; bases unmatched to any gene: 8. CDR3 nucleotides: TGTGCCAGCAGTTTATTGGCAGGGGGCGTCCACGAGCAGTACTTC. It yields the protein CASSLLAGGVHEQYF.

The V gene is TRBV20-1, the J gene TRBJ1-2; D unresolved. The CDR3 spans 13 residues. V was trimmed by 1 base and J by 2 bases, leaving 8 bases between them. In germline, CDR1 is DFQATT, CDR2 SNEGSKA (reference sequence). The CDR3 protein is CSARVSSNYGYTF. DNA for the CDR3: TGCAGTGCTAGAGTCAGCTCAAACTATGGCTACACCTTC.

This chain uses TRBV15 with TRBJ1-4; no firm D call. The CDR3 length is 14 residues. The V and J ends lost 9 bases and 7 bases respectively, with 18 bases between them. CDR1 is LNHNV and CDR2 is YYDKDF in the germline V gene (reference sequence). DNA of the CDR3: TGTGCCACGTCGGTGGAGGGAGGGCGTGAAAAACTGTTTTTT. The encoded protein is CATSVEGGREKLFF.

The gene calls are TRBV2 and TRBJ2-3, with D tentatively TRBD2 (6 bases). This CDR3 is 14 amino acids long. Trimming cost V 9 bases and J 0 bases, with 13 bases left between them. Germline assignment: CDR1 SNHLY and CDR2 FYNNEI. CDR3 coding DNA: TGTGCCAGTCGTCCTCGGGGGAGCACAGATACGCAGTATTTT. Translated: CASRPRGSTDTQYF.